The text below deals with one T cell receptor beta chain. Its antigen is unknown. This table comes from immunoSEQ multiplex PCR, and its TCRdb copy is limited to in-frame clones, with some not included. The sample holds under 50,000 clones; roughly three quarters are singletons and the top ten take under 25%. The record originates from a study of PD-1 blockade in mismatch repair-deficient tumors. Points from the study as a whole: Rapid post-treatment expansion, then contraction, generally preceding radiologic response, marked tumor-resident clones.

TCRs were sequenced from a few patients responding to pembrolizumab. The receptor was isolated from an adult with mismatch repair-deficient cancer. Here the sequenced sample was peripheral blood, taken 4 weeks after starting pembrolizumab.

The CDR3 DNA follows: TGTGCCAGCAGTGAATCGAGAGATACGCAGTATTTT. Protein product: CASSESRDTQYF. The rearrangement joins TRBV25-1 to TRBJ2-3; D unresolved. Trimming cost V 1 base and J 5 bases, with 4 bases left between them. In germline, CDR1 is MGHDK, CDR2 SYGVNS. This CDR3 is 12 amino acids long.